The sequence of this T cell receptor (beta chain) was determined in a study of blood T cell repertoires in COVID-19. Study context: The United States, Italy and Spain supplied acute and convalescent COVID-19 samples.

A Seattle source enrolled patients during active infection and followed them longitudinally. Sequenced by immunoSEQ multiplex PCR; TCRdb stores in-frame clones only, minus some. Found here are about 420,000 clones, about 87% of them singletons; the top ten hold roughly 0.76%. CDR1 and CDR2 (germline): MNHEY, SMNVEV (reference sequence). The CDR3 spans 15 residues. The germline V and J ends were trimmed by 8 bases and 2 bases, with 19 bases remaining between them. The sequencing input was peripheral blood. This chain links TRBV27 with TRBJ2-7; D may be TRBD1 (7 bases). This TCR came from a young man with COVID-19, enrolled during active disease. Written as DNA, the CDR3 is TGTGCCAGCCTCCCCGGTCCAGGGGGGCCCTACGAGCAGTACTTC. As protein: CASLPGPGGPYEQYF.